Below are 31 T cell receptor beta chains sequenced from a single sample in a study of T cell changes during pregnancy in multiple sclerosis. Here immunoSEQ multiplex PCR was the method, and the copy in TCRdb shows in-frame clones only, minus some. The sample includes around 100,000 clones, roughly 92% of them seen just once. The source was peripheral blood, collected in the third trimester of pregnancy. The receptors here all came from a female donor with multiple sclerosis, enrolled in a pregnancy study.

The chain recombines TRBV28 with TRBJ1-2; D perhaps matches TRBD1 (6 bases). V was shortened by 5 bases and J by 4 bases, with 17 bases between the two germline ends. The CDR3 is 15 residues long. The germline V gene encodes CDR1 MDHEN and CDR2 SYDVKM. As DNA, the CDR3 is TGTGCCAGCAGTGGGGGCAGGGCGGGGGGCTATGGCTACACCTTC. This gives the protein CASSGGRAGGYGYTF.

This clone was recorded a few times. Written as DNA, the CDR3 is TGTGCCAGCCGTTCCTACGGCTACACCTTC. It yields the protein CASRSYGYTF. The genes are TRBV2 and TRBJ1-2; no clear D gene. CDR3 size: 10 residues. CDR1 is SNHLY and CDR2 is FYNNEI in the germline V gene. V was shortened by 8 bases and J by 8 bases, with 9 bases between the two germline ends.

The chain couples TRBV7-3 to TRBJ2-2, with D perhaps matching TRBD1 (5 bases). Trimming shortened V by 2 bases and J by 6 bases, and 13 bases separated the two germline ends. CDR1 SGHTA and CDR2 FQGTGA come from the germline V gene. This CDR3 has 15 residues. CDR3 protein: CASSLLPQGAGELFF. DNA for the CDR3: TGTGCCAGCAGCTTACTCCCTCAAGGGGCCGGGGAGCTGTTTTTT.

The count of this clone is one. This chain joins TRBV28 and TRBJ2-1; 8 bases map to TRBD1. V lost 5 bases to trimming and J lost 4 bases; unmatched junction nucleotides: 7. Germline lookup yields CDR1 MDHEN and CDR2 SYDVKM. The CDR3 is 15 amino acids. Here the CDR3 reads CASSAAGGGYNEQFF. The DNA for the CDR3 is TGTGCCAGCAGTGCGGCAGGGGGCGGGTACAATGAGCAGTTCTTC.

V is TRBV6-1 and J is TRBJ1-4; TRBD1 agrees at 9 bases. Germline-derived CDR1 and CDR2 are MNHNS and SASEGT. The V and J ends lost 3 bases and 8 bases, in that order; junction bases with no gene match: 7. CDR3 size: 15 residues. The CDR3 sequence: CASSEAGQGAEKLFF. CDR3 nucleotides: TGTGCCAGCAGTGAGGCGGGACAGGGCGCCGAAAAACTGTTTTTT.

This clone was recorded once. As DNA, the CDR3 is TGCAGCGCCGACAGGGGGCTCGGCGGGGAGCTGTTTTTT. Its protein is CSADRGLGGELFF. The chain employs TRBV29-1 and TRBJ2-2; TRBD1 matches at 10 bases. From germline, CDR1 is SQVTM and CDR2 ANQGSEA. The CDR3 sequence is 13 residues long. V lost 7 bases to trimming and J lost 7 bases; unmatched junction nucleotides: 6.

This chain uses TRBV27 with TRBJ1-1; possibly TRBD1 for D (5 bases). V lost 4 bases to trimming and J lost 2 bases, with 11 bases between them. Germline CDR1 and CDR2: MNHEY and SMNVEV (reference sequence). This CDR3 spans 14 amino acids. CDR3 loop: CASSSGGGNTEAFF. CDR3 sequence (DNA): TGTGCCAGCAGTTCCGGGGGAGGAAACACTGAAGCTTTCTTT.

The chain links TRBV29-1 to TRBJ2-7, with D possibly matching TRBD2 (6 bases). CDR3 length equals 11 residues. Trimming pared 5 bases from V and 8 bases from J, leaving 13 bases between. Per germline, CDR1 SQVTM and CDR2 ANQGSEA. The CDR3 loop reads CSVLGGRQQYF. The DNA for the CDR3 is TGCAGCGTTTTAGGAGGGAGACAGCAGTACTTC.

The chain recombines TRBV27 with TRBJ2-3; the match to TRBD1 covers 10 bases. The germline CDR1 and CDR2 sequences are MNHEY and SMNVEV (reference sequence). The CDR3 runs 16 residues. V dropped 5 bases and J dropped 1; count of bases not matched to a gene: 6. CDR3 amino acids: CASSPYGTGGTDTQYF. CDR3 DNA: TGTGCCAGCAGTCCTTACGGGACAGGGGGCACAGATACGCAGTATTTT.

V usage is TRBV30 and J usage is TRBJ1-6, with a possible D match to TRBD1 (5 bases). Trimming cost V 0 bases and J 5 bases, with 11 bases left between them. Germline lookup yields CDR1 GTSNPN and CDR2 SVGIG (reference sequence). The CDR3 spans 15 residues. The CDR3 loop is CAWSVPRVHNSPLHF. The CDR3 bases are TGTGCCTGGAGTGTCCCCAGGGTTCATAATTCACCCCTCCACTTT.

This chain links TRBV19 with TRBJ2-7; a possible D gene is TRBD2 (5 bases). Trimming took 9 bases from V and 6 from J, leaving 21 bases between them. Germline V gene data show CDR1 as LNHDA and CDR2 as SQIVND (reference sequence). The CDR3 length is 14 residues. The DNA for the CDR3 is TGTGCCAGCCATTCTTCGCGATCGGGGAGCGAGCAGTACTTC. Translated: CASHSSRSGSEQYF.

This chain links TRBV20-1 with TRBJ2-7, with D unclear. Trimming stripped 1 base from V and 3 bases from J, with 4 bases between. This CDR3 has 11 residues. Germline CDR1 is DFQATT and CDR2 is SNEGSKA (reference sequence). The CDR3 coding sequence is TGCAGTGCTAGAGGAGACTACGAGCAGTACTTC. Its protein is CSARGDYEQYF.

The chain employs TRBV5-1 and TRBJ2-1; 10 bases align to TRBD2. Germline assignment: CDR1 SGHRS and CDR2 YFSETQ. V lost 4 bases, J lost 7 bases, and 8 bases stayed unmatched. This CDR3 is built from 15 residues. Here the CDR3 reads CASSITSGISNEQFF. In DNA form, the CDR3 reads TGCGCCAGCAGCATTACTAGCGGGATAAGTAATGAGCAGTTCTTC.

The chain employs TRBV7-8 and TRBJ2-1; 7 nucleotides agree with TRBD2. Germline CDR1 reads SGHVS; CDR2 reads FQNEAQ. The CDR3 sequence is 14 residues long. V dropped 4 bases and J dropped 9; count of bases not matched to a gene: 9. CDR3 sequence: CASSSPTSVGEQFF. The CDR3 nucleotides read TGTGCCAGCAGCTCTCCAACTAGCGTGGGTGAGCAGTTCTTC. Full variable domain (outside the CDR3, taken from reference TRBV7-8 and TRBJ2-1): GAGVSQSPRYKVAKRGQDVALRCDPISGHVSLFWYQQALGQGPEFLTYFQNEAQLDKSGLPSDRFFAERPEGSVSTLKIQRTQQEDSAVYLCASSSPTSVGEQFFGPGTRLTVL.

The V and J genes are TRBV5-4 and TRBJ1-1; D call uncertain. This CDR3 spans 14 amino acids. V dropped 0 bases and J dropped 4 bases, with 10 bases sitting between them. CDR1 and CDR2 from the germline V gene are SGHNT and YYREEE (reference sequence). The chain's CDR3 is CASSLGPGGTEAFF. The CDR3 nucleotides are TGTGCCAGCAGCTTGGGCCCAGGAGGCACTGAAGCTTTCTTT.

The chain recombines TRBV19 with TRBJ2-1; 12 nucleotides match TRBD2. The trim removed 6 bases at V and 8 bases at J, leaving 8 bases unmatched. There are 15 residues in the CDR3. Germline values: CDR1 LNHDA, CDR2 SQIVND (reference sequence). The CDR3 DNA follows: TGTGCCAGTAGCCCTCTAGCGGGAGGGGGGGATGAGCAGTTCTTC. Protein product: CASSPLAGGGDEQFF.

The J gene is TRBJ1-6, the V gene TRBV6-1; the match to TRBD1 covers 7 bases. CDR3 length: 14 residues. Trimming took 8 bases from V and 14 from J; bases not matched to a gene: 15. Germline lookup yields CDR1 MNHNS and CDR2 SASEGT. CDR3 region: CASAPARGRLSLHF. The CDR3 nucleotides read TGTGCCAGCGCCCCAGCTAGGGGGCGGTTGTCCCTCCACTTT.

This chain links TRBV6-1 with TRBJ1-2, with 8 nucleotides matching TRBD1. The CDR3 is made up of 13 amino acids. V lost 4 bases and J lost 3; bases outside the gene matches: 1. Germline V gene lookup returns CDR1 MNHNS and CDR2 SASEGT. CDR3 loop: CASSAQGDYGYTF. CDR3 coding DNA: TGTGCCAGCAGTGCACAGGGGGACTATGGCTACACCTTC.

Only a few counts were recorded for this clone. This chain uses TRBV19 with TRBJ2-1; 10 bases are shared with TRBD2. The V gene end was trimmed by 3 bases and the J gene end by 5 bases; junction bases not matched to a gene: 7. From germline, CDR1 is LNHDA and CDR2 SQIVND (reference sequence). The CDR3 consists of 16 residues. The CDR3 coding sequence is TGTGCCAGTAGTATCCCGGGACTAGCGCAAAACAATGAGCAGTTCTTC. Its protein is CASSIPGLAQNNEQFF. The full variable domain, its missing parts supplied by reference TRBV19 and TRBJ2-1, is DGGITQSPKYLFRKEGQNVTLSCEQNLNHDAMYWYRQDPGQGLRLIYYSQIVNDFQKGDIAEGYSVSREKKESFPLTVTSAQKNPTAFYLCASSIPGLAQNNEQFFGPGTRLTVL.

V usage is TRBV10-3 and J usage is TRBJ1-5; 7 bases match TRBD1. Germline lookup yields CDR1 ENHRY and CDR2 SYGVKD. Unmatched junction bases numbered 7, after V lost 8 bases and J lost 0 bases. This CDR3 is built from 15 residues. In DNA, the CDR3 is TGTGCCATCGGGGCCGGGACAGATAGCAATCAGCCCCAGCATTTT. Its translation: CAIGAGTDSNQPQHF.

CDR3 coding DNA: TGTGCCAGCAGCTCGGAGGGCAGGGGGCTAGGCACTGAAGCTTTCTTT. Protein product: CASSSEGRGLGTEAFF. The V gene is TRBV7-3, the J gene TRBJ1-1, with 8 bases that match TRBD1. This CDR3 comprises 16 residues. Trimming cost V 4 bases and J 4 bases; bases outside gene matches: 11. Germline assignment: CDR1 SGHTA and CDR2 FQGTGA.

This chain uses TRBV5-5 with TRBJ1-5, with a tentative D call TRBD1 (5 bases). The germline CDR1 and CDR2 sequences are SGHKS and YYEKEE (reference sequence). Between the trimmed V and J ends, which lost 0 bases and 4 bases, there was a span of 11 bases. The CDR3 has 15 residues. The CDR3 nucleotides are TGTGCCAGCAGCTTGGGTTTTGGGGGGAATCAGCCCCAGCATTTT. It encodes CASSLGFGGNQPQHF.

The CDR3 DNA follows: TGTGCCAGCTCACCACCATCGCGGGGGCGCCACGATGAGCAGTTCTTC. It specifies CASSPPSRGRHDEQFF. The gene calls are TRBV18 and TRBJ2-1; maybe TRBD2 (7 bases). Germline-derived CDR1 and CDR2 are KGHSH and LQKENI. CDR3 length: 16 amino acids. Trimming cost V 0 bases and J 8 bases, with 17 bases left between them.

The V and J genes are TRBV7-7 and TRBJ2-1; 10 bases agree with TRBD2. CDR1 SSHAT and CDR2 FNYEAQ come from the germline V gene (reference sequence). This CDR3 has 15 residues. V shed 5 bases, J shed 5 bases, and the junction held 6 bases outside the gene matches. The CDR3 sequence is CASSITSGKNNEQFF. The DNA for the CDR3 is TGTGCCAGCAGCATTACTAGCGGGAAGAACAATGAGCAGTTCTTC.

The CDR3 region is CASSDRQGGTEAFF. The CDR3 nucleotides are TGTGCCAGCAGTGATCGACAGGGGGGGACTGAAGCTTTCTTT. This chain uses TRBV2 with TRBJ1-1; 9 nucleotides match TRBD1. The J segment lost 5 bases and the V segment lost 3 bases, leaving 4 bases of the junction unmatched. Germline CDR1 and CDR2: SNHLY and FYNNEI. This CDR3 contains 14 residues.

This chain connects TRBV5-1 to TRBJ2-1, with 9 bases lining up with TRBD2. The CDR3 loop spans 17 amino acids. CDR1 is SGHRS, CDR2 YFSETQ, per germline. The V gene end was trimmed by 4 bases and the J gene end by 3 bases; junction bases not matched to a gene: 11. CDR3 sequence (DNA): TGCGCCAGCAGCCAAACGACCTCTAGCGGGGTCTACAATGAGCAGTTCTTC. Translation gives CASSQTTSSGVYNEQFF.

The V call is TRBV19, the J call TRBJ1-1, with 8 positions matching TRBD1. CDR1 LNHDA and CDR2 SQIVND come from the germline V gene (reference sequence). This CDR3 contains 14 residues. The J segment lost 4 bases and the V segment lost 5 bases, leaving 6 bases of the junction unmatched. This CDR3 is CASSPSTGGTEAFF. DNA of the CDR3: TGTGCCAGTAGTCCAAGTACAGGGGGCACTGAAGCTTTCTTT.

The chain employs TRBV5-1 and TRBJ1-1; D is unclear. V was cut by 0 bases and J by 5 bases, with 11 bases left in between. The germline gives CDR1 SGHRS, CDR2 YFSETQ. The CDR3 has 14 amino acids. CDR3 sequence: CASSLEAGWTEAFF. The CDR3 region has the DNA TGCGCCAGCAGCTTGGAGGCGGGTTGGACTGAAGCTTTCTTT. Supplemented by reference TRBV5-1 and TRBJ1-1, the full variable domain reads KAGVTQTPRYLIKTRGQQVTLSCSPISGHRSVSWYQQTPGQGLQFLFEYFSETQRNKGNFPGRFSGRQFSNSRSEMNVSTLELGDSALYLCASSLEAGWTEAFFGQGTRLTVV.

The CDR3 DNA sequence: TGTGCCAGCAGTACTGGGACAGGTGGGACTGAAGCTTTCTTT. This gives the protein CASSTGTGGTEAFF. The rearrangement links TRBV6-1 to TRBJ1-1; 8 bases line up with TRBD1. The CDR3 runs 14 residues. CDR1 MNHNS and CDR2 SASEGT come from the germline V gene. V was pared by 5 bases and J by 5 bases, with 7 bases of the junction left unmatched.

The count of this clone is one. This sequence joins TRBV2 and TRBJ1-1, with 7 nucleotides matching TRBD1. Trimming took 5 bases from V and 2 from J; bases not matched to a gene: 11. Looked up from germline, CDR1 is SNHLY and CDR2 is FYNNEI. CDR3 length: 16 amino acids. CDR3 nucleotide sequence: TGTGCCAGCAGTACCCGCGACGTAGGGGGCAACACTGAAGCTTTCTTT. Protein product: CASSTRDVGGNTEAFF. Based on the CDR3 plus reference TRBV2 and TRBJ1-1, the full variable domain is EPEVTQTPSHQVTQMGQEVILRCVPISNHLYFYWYRQILGQKVEFLVSFYNNEISEKSEIFDDQFSVERPDGSNFTLKIRSTKLEDSAMYFCASSTRDVGGNTEAFFGQGTRLTVV.

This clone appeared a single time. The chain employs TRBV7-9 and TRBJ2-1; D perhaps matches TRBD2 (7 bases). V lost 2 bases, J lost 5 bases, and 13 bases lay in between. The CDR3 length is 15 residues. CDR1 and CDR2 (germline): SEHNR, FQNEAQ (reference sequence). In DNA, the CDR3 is TGTGCCAGCAGCTTACTTCGCGGGGGCGACAATGAGCAGTTCTTC. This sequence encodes CASSLLRGGDNEQFF.